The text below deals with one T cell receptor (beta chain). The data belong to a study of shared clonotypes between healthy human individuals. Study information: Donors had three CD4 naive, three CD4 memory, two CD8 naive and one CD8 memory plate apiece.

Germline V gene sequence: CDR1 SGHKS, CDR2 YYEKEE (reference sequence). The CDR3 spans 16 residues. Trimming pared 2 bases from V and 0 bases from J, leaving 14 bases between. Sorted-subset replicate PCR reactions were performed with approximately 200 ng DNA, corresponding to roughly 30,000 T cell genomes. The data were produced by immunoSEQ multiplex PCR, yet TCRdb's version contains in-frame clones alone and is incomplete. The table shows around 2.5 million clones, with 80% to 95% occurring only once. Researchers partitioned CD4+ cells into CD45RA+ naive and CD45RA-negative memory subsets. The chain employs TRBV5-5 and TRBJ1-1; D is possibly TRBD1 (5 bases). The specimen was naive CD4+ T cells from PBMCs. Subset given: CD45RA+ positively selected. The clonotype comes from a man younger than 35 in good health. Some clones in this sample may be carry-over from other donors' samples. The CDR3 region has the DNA TGTGCCAGCAGCTTAACAGGTACTACAATGAACACTGAAGCTTTCTTT. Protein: CASSLTGTTMNTEAFF.